The 27 T cell receptor beta chains reported below all come from one sample, sequenced in a study of CD8+CD57+ T cells in acquired aplastic anemia. Patients included in sequencing had previously demonstrated CD8+CD57+ cell expansion by flow cytometry. Genomic DNA constituted the template upon which TCR beta VDJ and CDR3 profiling was performed. TCRdb processed the reads anew with MiXCR; each CDR3 protein has one entry. The profile covers approximately 200,000 distinct CDR3 sequences, with about half appearing a single time and just under 20% taken by the ten largest. Sequencing was performed on sorted CD4+, CD8+, or CD8+CD57+ T cells (not recorded which) from PBMCs. All receptors come from a human donor with aplastic anemia.

On this clonotype: This may stem from a read error, because a much larger clone lies one nucleotide away. The J gene is TRBJ2-5, the V gene TRBV11-2; TRBD2 matches 16 bases. The CDR3 sequence is 16 residues long. CDR1 and CDR2 from the germline V gene are SGHAT and FQNNGV. CDR3 in amino acids: CASSPPGLAGGETQHF. CDR3 nucleotides: TGTGCCAGCAGCCCCCCGGGACTAGCGGGGGGGGAGACCCAGCACTTC.

This clonotype was observed once. The chain employs TRBV10-3 and TRBJ2-3; D is ambiguous. The V and J ends lost 3 bases and 2 bases respectively, with 6 bases between them. CDR1 ENHRY and CDR2 SYGVKD come from the germline V gene. The CDR3 has 13 residues. The CDR3 sequence is CAISEQSTDTQYF. The CDR3 coding sequence is TGTGCCATCAGTGAACAGTCCACAGATACGCAGTATTTT.

The chain employs TRBV2 and TRBJ2-7; 9 nucleotides align to TRBD1. CDR3 length equals 15 residues. Losses at the gene ends were 4 bases for V and 2 bases for J; bases not matched to a gene: 6. Per germline, CDR1 SNHLY and CDR2 FYNNEI. The CDR3 loop is CASSVWTGVPYEQYF. Here the CDR3 DNA reads TGTGCCAGCAGTGTCTGGACAGGGGTTCCCTACGAGCAGTACTTC.

This clonotype appeared many times. This sequence joins TRBV6-5 and TRBJ1-6; 7 nucleotides match TRBD1. The CDR3 contains 15 residues. Germline values: CDR1 MNHEY, CDR2 SVGAGI. Trimming cost V 2 bases and J 7 bases; bases outside gene matches: 5. The CDR3 nucleotides read TGTGCCAGCAGTTACGGTGGGACAGAGAATTCACCCCTCCACTTT. The encoded protein is CASSYGGTENSPLHF.

This clonotype was seen more than once but under ten times. This rearrangement joins TRBV28 to TRBJ2-5; TRBD1 aligns across 9 bases. V lost 6 bases, J lost 0 bases, and 5 bases stayed unmatched. The CDR3 contains 15 residues. Per the germline V gene, CDR1 is MDHEN and CDR2 is SYDVKM. The DNA for the CDR3 is TGTGCCAGCAGGGGGGACAGGGTGTACCAAGAGACCCAGTACTTC. Encoded protein: CASRGDRVYQETQYF.

This clonotype showed up many times. The rearrangement links TRBV5-1 to TRBJ2-6; no firm D call. This CDR3 is 16 amino acids long. The V gene's germline CDR1 is SGHRS and CDR2 YFSETQ. Trimming shortened V by 1 base and J by 2 bases, and 10 bases separated the two germline ends. The CDR3 DNA is TGCGCCAGCAGCTTGACGGGCCTTACTGGGGCCAACGTCCTGACTTTC. Amino acids: CASSLTGLTGANVLTF. The variable domain in full, completed from reference TRBV5-1 and TRBJ2-6, reads KAGVTQTPRYLIKTRGQQVTLSCSPISGHRSVSWYQQTPGQGLQFLFEYFSETQRNKGNFPGRFSGRQFSNSRSEMNVSTLELGDSALYLCASSLTGLTGANVLTFGAGSRLTVL.

At least ten counts were recorded for this clonotype. This chain uses TRBV6-6 with TRBJ1-2, with D possibly TRBD1 on 6 matching bases. This CDR3 is 14 amino acids long. Trimming left V 5 bases short and J 8 bases short, with 18 bases between. Germline CDR1 is MNHNY and CDR2 is SVGAGI (reference sequence). The CDR3 loop is CASSRSGGISGYTF. In DNA form, the CDR3 reads TGTGCCAGCAGTCGGTCGGGGGGCATCTCCGGCTACACCTTC.

The gene calls are TRBV28 and TRBJ2-7, with TRBD2 matching over 8 bases. Judging by the DNA end, TRBJ2-1 fits better; the J call may be wrong. Germline-derived CDR1 and CDR2 are MDHEN and SYDVKM. The CDR3 extends over 15 amino acids. DNA for the CDR3: TGTGCCAGCAGCCCGCCGGGGGGGGGGACCAATGAGCAGTTCTTC. It codes for CASSPPGGGTNEQFF.

The rearrangement uses TRBV7-2 and TRBJ2-7; D gene ambiguous. Germline-derived CDR1 and CDR2 are SGHTA and FQGNSA. With 5 bases removed from V and 4 bases from J, the gap between germline ends came to 6 bases. This CDR3 comprises 11 residues. The CDR3 loop is CASSEKYEQYF. CDR3 coding DNA: TGTGCCAGCAGCGAGAAGTACGAGCAGTACTTC.

As for this clonotype: One end of the junction fails to match germline, which may point to a read error. In DNA form, the CDR3 reads TGTGCCAGCAGCGAGGGACAGGAGTACACTGAAGCTTTC. This translates into CASSEGQEYTEAF. V gene TRBV7-8 combines with J gene TRBJ2-6; 8 bases align to TRBD1. The CDR3 loop spans 13 amino acids. Germline-derived CDR1 and CDR2 are SGHVS and FQNEAQ.

The chain combines TRBV5-1 with TRBJ2-7; either TRBD1 or TRBD2 may fit D (6 bases each). The CDR3 contains 16 residues. Germline CDR1 SGHRS, CDR2 YFSETQ. V lost 0 bases to trimming and J lost 0 bases, with 13 bases between them. The CDR3 nucleotides are TGCGCCAGCAGCTTGGGGGGGGCAGGGAGCTCCTACGAGCAGTACTTC. It translates to CASSLGGAGSSYEQYF.

The chain combines TRBV28 with TRBJ1-5; no clear D gene. V was shortened by 2 bases and J by 0 bases, with 8 bases between the two germline ends. The germline gives CDR1 MDHEN, CDR2 SYDVKM. The CDR3 is made up of 15 amino acids. Written as DNA, the CDR3 is TGTGCCAGCAGTTTAGATGGGTTTAGCAATCAGCCCCAGCATTTT. This translates into CASSLDGFSNQPQHF.

DNA for the CDR3: TGCGCCAGCATGGACGGGACAGGGGCCACCCTCCAGTACTTC. Its translation is CASMDGTGATLQYF. The V call is TRBV5-1, the J call TRBJ2-7; TRBD1 matches 10 bases. There are 14 residues in the CDR3. Germline V CDR1 and CDR2: SGHRS, YFSETQ. The V segment lost 6 bases and the J segment 10 bases; nucleotides outside the gene matches: 13.

This clonotype has at least ten counts. The chain uses TRBV28 and TRBJ2-2; D might be TRBD2 (5 bases). The germline gives CDR1 MDHEN, CDR2 SYDVKM. The CDR3 has 14 amino acids. The V gene lost 6 bases and the J gene lost 5 bases, with 13 bases spanning the gap. The CDR3 DNA is TGTGCCAGCAGCCGTTACGGCGGGACCGGGGAGCTGTTTTTT. Translating gives CASSRYGGTGELFF.

The genes are TRBV5-5 and TRBJ2-7; no definite D call. The V gene lost 0 bases and the J gene lost 0 bases, with 7 bases spanning the gap. CDR1 and CDR2 from the germline V gene are SGHKS and YYEKEE (reference sequence). This CDR3 is 14 amino acids long. CDR3 DNA sequence: TGTGCCAGCAGCTTGGCCGGGCACTCCTACGAGCAGTACTTC. This sequence encodes CASSLAGHSYEQYF.

This clonotype was seen repeatedly, ten times or more. The chain has TRBV2 and TRBJ1-4, with D unclear. The CDR3 is 14 amino acids. In germline, CDR1 is SNHLY, CDR2 FYNNEI. The germline V and J ends were trimmed by 6 bases and 4 bases, with 12 bases remaining between them. CDR3 nucleotide sequence: TGTGCCAGCAGGCGGGAAGCCGGTAATGAAAAACTGTTTTTT. It translates to CASRREAGNEKLFF.

For this clonotype: This clone may be a read error of a much larger clone one base away. Without the conserved terminal phenylalanine or tryptophan, this CDR3 likely stems from a read error. V usage is TRBV10-3 and J usage is TRBJ2-3; D is possibly TRBD2 (6 bases). The CDR3 contains 17 residues. From germline, CDR1 is ENHRY and CDR2 SYGVKD. CDR3 DNA: TGTGCCAGCAGTTACTCAAGTACCAGCCGGCGGGAAGATACGCAGTATTGT. As protein: CASSYSSTSRREDTQYC.

The gene calls are TRBV4-1 and TRBJ2-3; 7 bases match TRBD1. From germline, CDR1 is MGHRA and CDR2 YSYEKL. The V gene end was trimmed by 5 bases and the J gene end by 6 bases; junction bases not matched to a gene: 5. The CDR3 sequence is 13 residues long. In DNA, the CDR3 is TGCGCCAGCAGCAATGACAGGGATGATACGCAGTATTTT. This sequence encodes CASSNDRDDTQYF.

This clonotype appeared many times. The V gene is TRBV5-1, the J gene TRBJ1-3, with 8 bases that match TRBD1. V trimming: 3 bases; J trimming: 2 bases; junction bases outside the gene matches: 4. This CDR3 spans 15 amino acids. Germline CDR1 and CDR2: SGHRS and YFSETQ. The CDR3 DNA follows: TGCGCCAGCAGCTCGTCGACAGGGGCTGGAAACACCATATATTTT. It encodes CASSSSTGAGNTIYF. Filled out from reference TRBV5-1 and TRBJ1-3, the complete variable domain reads KAGVTQTPRYLIKTRGQQVTLSCSPISGHRSVSWYQQTPGQGLQFLFEYFSETQRNKGNFPGRFSGRQFSNSRSEMNVSTLELGDSALYLCASSSSTGAGNTIYFGEGSWLTVV.

This clonotype was observed a few times. The gene calls are TRBV10-3 and TRBJ2-3, with D unresolved. The CDR3 spans 13 residues. V was pared by 6 bases and J by 1 base, with 8 bases between. CDR1 is ENHRY, CDR2 SYGVKD, per germline. This CDR3 is CAIRGIGTDTQYF. The CDR3, as DNA: TGTGCCATCAGAGGAATTGGCACAGATACGCAGTATTTT.

The V and J genes are TRBV7-3 and TRBJ2-3, with TRBD2 as a possible D gene (5 bases). Trimming left V 0 bases short and J 1 base short, with 11 bases between. CDR1 and CDR2 (germline): SGHTA, FQGTGA. This CDR3 has 16 amino acids. The CDR3 protein is CASSLTSGIGTDTQYF. The CDR3 nucleotides are TGTGCCAGCAGCTTAACGTCGGGGATTGGCACAGATACGCAGTATTTT.

This clonotype was found many times. The chain links TRBV6-4 to TRBJ2-3, with 8 bases that match TRBD2. J gave up 2 bases and V 0 bases, and 4 bases lay outside the gene matches. This CDR3 comprises 16 residues. Germline V gives CDR1 MRHNA, CDR2 SNTAGT. The CDR3 bases are TGTGCCAGCAGTGACTCAGCGGGGGCTTCCACAGATACGCAGTATTTT. Amino acids: CASSDSAGASTDTQYF.

This clonotype was counted many times. The V and J genes are TRBV20-1 and TRBJ2-7; 7 nucleotides line up with TRBD1. The CDR3 consists of 13 residues. With V trimmed by 5 bases and J by 3 bases, 7 bases remained unmatched. Germline V gene data show CDR1 as DFQATT and CDR2 as SNEGSKA (reference sequence). CDR3 coding DNA: TGCAGTGCTGCTAGAGACAGGGACTACGAGCAGTACTTC. This translates into CSAARDRDYEQYF.

The chain couples TRBV19 to TRBJ1-2; D may be TRBD1 (6 bases). The germline gives CDR1 LNHDA, CDR2 SQIVND (reference sequence). The CDR3 sequence is 15 residues long. Trimming stripped 3 bases from V and 2 bases from J, with 13 bases between. CDR3 coding DNA: TGTGCCAGTAGTATCGATGGGGGCGGGAACTATGGCTACACCTTC. This sequence encodes CASSIDGGGNYGYTF.

This clonotype was seen at least ten times. This chain links TRBV12-3 or TRBV12-4 with TRBJ2-7; D possibly corresponds to TRBD1 (5 bases). V lost 4 bases and J 4 bases, leaving 5 bases between the germline ends. The CDR3 runs 11 residues. The CDR3 reads CASSSGYEQYF. CDR3 in DNA: TGTGCCAGCAGTTCAGGGTACGAGCAGTACTTC.

The chain has TRBV2 and TRBJ1-4; 9 bases fit TRBD1. Germline V CDR1 and CDR2: SNHLY, FYNNEI. This CDR3 is built from 15 residues. The trim removed 4 bases at V and 12 bases at J, leaving 12 bases unmatched. The CDR3 nucleotides read TGTGCCAGCAGTGGGACAGGGGTAAGGGGAGGACAACTGTTTTTT. Protein sequence: CASSGTGVRGGQLFF.

The genes are TRBV19 and TRBJ1-5; D remains unclear. Germline values: CDR1 LNHDA, CDR2 SQIVND (reference sequence). The CDR3 sequence is 17 residues long. V was shortened by 4 bases and J by 2 bases, with 18 bases between the two germline ends. CDR3 sequence: CASSRANVILGNQPQHF. The CDR3 DNA reads TGTGCCAGTAGTAGAGCTAATGTGATTCTCGGCAATCAGCCCCAGCATTTT.